A single sample is the source of the 19 T cell receptor beta chains below, sequenced in a study of T cell repertoires in cytomegalovirus infection. MiXCR, run by TCRdb on the reads, gives a single entry per CDR3 protein. The sample consists of under 500,000 distinct CDR3 sequences, roughly 42% of them appearing once. These TCRs' antigens remain unknown. The sample consisted of cultured PBMCs, taken from culture after CMV antigen stimulation. These receptors were taken from a human donor in good health (CMV status not recorded). Some clones in this sample may be carry-over from other donors' samples.

V and J are TRBV20-1 and TRBJ1-6; possibly TRBD1 for D (6 bases). From germline, CDR1 is DFQATT and CDR2 SNEGSKA (reference sequence). The CDR3 extends over 15 amino acids. The V end lost 5 bases, the J end lost 7 bases, and 18 bases lay between the germline ends. The CDR3 DNA is TGCAGTGCTCCGAACAGGGTTTGGAGAAATTCACCCCTCCACTTT. Protein product: CSAPNRVWRNSPLHF.

The table lists this clonotype with a count of one. The V call is TRBV12-3 or TRBV12-4, the J call TRBJ2-7; D perhaps matches TRBD2 (5 bases). Trimming removed 6 bases from V and 6 bases from J, with 15 bases in between. The length of the CDR3 is 13 residues. CDR3 nucleotides: TGTGCCAGCAGCTGGGCAGCGGTGGGCGAGCAGTACTTC. Residues: CASSWAAVGEQYF.

This clonotype occurred a few times. The chain carries TRBV2 and TRBJ2-3, with 8 bases identical to TRBD2. V shed 8 bases, J shed 7 bases, and the junction held 11 bases outside the gene matches. The CDR3 contains 14 residues. Germline CDR1 and CDR2: SNHLY and FYNNEI. Here the CDR3 reads CASRTSSGVYTQYF. DNA for the CDR3: TGTGCCAGCCGGACTAGCAGCGGCGTATATACGCAGTATTTT.

This clonotype was observed a few times. The gene calls are TRBV28 and TRBJ2-5, with 10 bases matching TRBD1. Trimming took 4 bases from V and 1 from J; bases not matched to a gene: 6. CDR1 and CDR2 (germline): MDHEN, SYDVKM. This CDR3 region has 16 residues. The CDR3 DNA reads TGTGCCAGCAGTTCGCCCTGGACAGGGGGCCAAGAGACCCAGTACTTC. It codes for CASSSPWTGGQETQYF.

This clonotype has a handful of counts. The rearrangement joins TRBV7-6 to TRBJ2-7, with D possibly TRBD2 on 5 matching bases. The CDR3 has 12 residues. Germline CDR1 SGHVS, CDR2 FNYEAQ. V was cut by 0 bases and J by 7 bases, with 7 bases left in between. The CDR3 region is CASSLATGEQYF. The CDR3 nucleotides read TGTGCCAGCAGCTTAGCTACGGGGGAGCAGTACTTC.

This clonotype came up a few times. The chain combines TRBV6-2 or TRBV6-3 with TRBJ1-1, with D hard to call. Trimming took 5 bases from V and 0 from J, leaving 13 bases between them. This CDR3 has 15 residues. CDR1 and CDR2 (germline): MNHEY, SVGEGT. In DNA, the CDR3 is TGTGCCAGCAGTACCCCTTTAAAGCTGAACACTGAAGCTTTCTTT. Its protein product is CASSTPLKLNTEAFF.

The rearrangement joins TRBV5-8 to TRBJ2-4; D is possibly TRBD2 (5 bases). V lost 3 bases to trimming and J lost 0 bases, with 13 bases between them. Germline values: CDR1 SGHTS, CDR2 YDEGEE. The CDR3 runs 16 residues. The CDR3 bases are TGTGCCAGCAGCTCACCCCGGCGGGCAGCCAAAAACATTCAGTACTTC. It codes for CASSSPRRAAKNIQYF.

This clonotype was detected a few times. The chain combines TRBV7-2 with TRBJ2-1; 12 bases match TRBD2. After removal of 5 bases from V and 6 bases from J, the junction contained 5 bases not matched to a gene. This CDR3 has 15 amino acids. The V gene's germline CDR1 is SGHTA and CDR2 FQGNSA. CDR3 DNA sequence: TGTGCCAGCAGCAGGTCTAGCGGGGGGGCCAATGAGCAGTTCTTC. Protein sequence: CASSRSSGGANEQFF.

The chain couples TRBV29-1 to TRBJ1-3; D not resolved. This CDR3 region has 10 residues. Trimming pared 6 bases from V and 3 bases from J, leaving 3 bases between. CDR1 is SQVTM and CDR2 is ANQGSEA in the germline V gene. CDR3 loop: CSVLGNTIYF. The DNA of the CDR3 is TGCAGCGTCCTTGGAAACACCATATATTTT. The complete variable domain, with remaining parts taken from reference TRBV29-1 and TRBJ1-3, reads SAVISQKPSRDICQRGTSLTIQCQVDSQVTMMFWYRQQPGQSLTLIATANQGSEATYESGFVIDKFPISRPNLTFSTLTVSNMSPEDSSIYLCSVLGNTIYFGEGSWLTVV.

The chain links TRBV5-5 to TRBJ1-5; no firm D call. The CDR3 loop spans 15 amino acids. Germline values: CDR1 SGHKS, CDR2 YYEKEE (reference sequence). Deletions cut 0 bases from V and 0 bases from J, with 7 bases between. The CDR3 reads CASSLASHSNQPQHF. CDR3 DNA sequence: TGTGCCAGCAGCTTGGCCAGTCATAGCAATCAGCCCCAGCATTTT.

V gene TRBV29-1 combines with J gene TRBJ2-3; no reliable D call. The germline CDR1 and CDR2 sequences are SQVTM and ANQGSEA. CDR3 length: 14 amino acids. V lost 4 bases to trimming and J lost 6 bases, with 17 bases between them. The CDR3 region is CSVGAVSPSDTQYF. In DNA form, the CDR3 reads TGCAGCGTTGGGGCGGTTAGCCCCTCCGATACGCAGTATTTT.

This clonotype was recorded a few times. CDR3 in amino acids: CASSSLAGGPRVEQYF. The CDR3 DNA is TGTGCCAGCAGCTCACTAGCGGGGGGGCCTAGGGTCGAGCAGTACTTC. The chain links TRBV7-2 to TRBJ2-7, with TRBD2 matching 13 bases. The CDR3 runs to 16 residues. Germline V gives CDR1 SGHTA, CDR2 FQGNSA. V lost 4 bases and J lost 6; bases outside the gene matches: 9.

This clonotype has a handful of counts. The chain links TRBV4-3 to TRBJ1-1, with TRBD1 matching 10 bases. The length of the CDR3 is 15 residues. With 0 bases clipped from V and 11 bases from J, the junction kept 9 bases outside the gene matches. Germline loops: CDR1 LGHNA, CDR2 YSLEER. The CDR3 DNA reads as TGCGCCAGCAGCCAAGAGTGGGACAGGGGAAGTATGGCTTTCTTT. It yields the protein CASSQEWDRGSMAFF.

In regard to this clonotype: The CDR3 does not end in the conserved phenylalanine or tryptophan, so this is likely a read error. This sequence joins TRBV19 and TRBJ1-2; 10 nucleotides align to TRBD1. This CDR3 comprises 14 residues. The V segment lost 6 bases and the J segment 5 bases; nucleotides outside the gene matches: 6. Germline CDR1 is LNHDA and CDR2 is SQIVND (reference sequence). In DNA form, the CDR3 reads TGTGCCAGTAGGGTCGGGACAGGGGAATATGGCTACACCTCC. It specifies CASRVGTGEYGYTS.

This chain connects TRBV7-9 to TRBJ1-4, with D possibly being TRBD1 (5 bases). Germline values: CDR1 SEHNR, CDR2 FQNEAQ (reference sequence). V lost 1 base, J lost 13 bases, and 13 bases lay in between. This CDR3 is 13 amino acids long. The CDR3 nucleotides are TGTGCCAGCAGCTTAGAGGGACGGTGGAGACTGTTTTTT. It codes for CASSLEGRWRLFF. Full variable domain (remainder filled in from reference TRBV7-9 and TRBJ1-4): DTGVSQNPRHKITKRGQNVTFRCDPISEHNRLYWYRQTLGQGPEFLTYFQNEAQLEKSRLLSDRFSAERPKGSFSTLEIQRTEQGDSAMYLCASSLEGRWRLFFGSGTQLSVL.

This clonotype was observed a handful of times. The rearrangement joins TRBV7-2 to TRBJ2-7; 7 bases fit TRBD1. The CDR3 is 14 amino acids. The ends lost 4 bases at V and 2 bases at J; junction bases unmatched: 5. Germline V gene lookup returns CDR1 SGHTA and CDR2 FQGNSA. As DNA, the CDR3 is TGTGCCAGCAGCTCGCCGGGACAGCCCTACGAGCAGTACTTC. Its protein product is CASSSPGQPYEQYF.

The chain combines TRBV7-2 with TRBJ2-6; 7 bases line up with TRBD1. The germline CDR1 and CDR2 sequences are SGHTA and FQGNSA. V lost 6 bases and J lost 2; bases outside the gene matches: 7. This CDR3 contains 16 residues. The CDR3 region has the DNA TGTGCCAGCAGATTGACAGGGTTTCCTGGGGCCAACGTCCTGACTTTC. Translated, it gives CASRLTGFPGANVLTF.

Only a few counts were recorded for this clonotype. The chain employs TRBV4-1 and TRBJ2-7; TRBD1 matches 9 bases. The CDR3 loop spans 15 amino acids. The ends lost 2 bases at V and 2 bases at J; junction bases unmatched: 4. Germline V CDR1 and CDR2: MGHRA, YSYEKL. The CDR3 DNA follows: TGCGCCAGCAGCCAAAGACAGGGGGAAGCCTACGAGCAGTACTTC. It yields the protein CASSQRQGEAYEQYF.

This sequence joins TRBV19 and TRBJ1-5, with D tentatively TRBD1 (6 bases). Looked up from germline, CDR1 is LNHDA and CDR2 is SQIVND (reference sequence). The V end was cut by 5 bases, the J end by 9 bases, with 23 bases between. The CDR3 has 16 amino acids. The CDR3 nucleotides are TGTGCCAGTAGTCCCCTGGGGGGGCCGGTAGATAGGCCCCAGCATTTT. Amino acids: CASSPLGGPVDRPQHF.